A single sample is the source of the 23 T cell receptor beta chains below, sequenced in a study of CD8 T cells in Susac syndrome (dated by TCRdb to between 2019 and 2020). Libraries were made using the immunoSEQ multiplex PCR assay. RNA was extracted using the RNeasy kit, and about 0.5 to 1 microgram was reverse transcribed with random hexamers. The public reads were quality trimmed at Q25 with fastp and then assembled into clones with MiXCR by TCRdb, keeping productive beta chains. Each CDR3 protein gets just one entry, which takes the most common genes and DNA from the rows behind it. This sample is represented by about 140,000 distinct CDR3 sequences; approximately 95% of them were singletons. Of the sample, around 0.15% falls within the top ten clones. The sequenced material came from CD4+ T cells from PBMCs. The source is a human donor with Susac syndrome.

The chain links TRBV30 to TRBJ2-5; D uncertain. The V end lost 0 bases, the J end lost 5 bases, and 10 bases lay between the germline ends. Germline values: CDR1 GTSNPN, CDR2 SVGIG (reference sequence). The CDR3 consists of 13 residues. The CDR3 is CAWSVRTRETQYF. The CDR3 DNA reads as TGTGCCTGGAGTGTACGAACGCGGGAGACCCAGTACTTC.

This clonotype appeared once. The chain employs TRBV4-1 and TRBJ2-1, with D possibly matching TRBD2 (6 bases). Germline CDR1 is MGHRA and CDR2 is YSYEKL. This CDR3 comprises 18 residues. Trimming removed 0 bases from V and 0 bases from J, with 15 bases in between. The CDR3 DNA sequence: TGCGCCAGCAGCCAAGATCCGTTTCTCGGGAGCTCCTACAATGAGCAGTTCTTC. The encoded protein is CASSQDPFLGSSYNEQFF.

This chain connects TRBV7-3 to TRBJ2-7; possible D gene TRBD2, 6 bases. Trimming stripped 2 bases from V and 6 bases from J, with 11 bases between. Germline V CDR1 and CDR2: SGHTA, FQGTGA. The CDR3 loop spans 13 amino acids. The CDR3 nucleotides are TGTGCCAGCAGCTTACAGCAGGGAGGCGAGCAGTACTTC. It translates to CASSLQQGGEQYF.

The chain joins TRBV6-4 to TRBJ2-1; 10 bases match TRBD2. This CDR3 is 15 amino acids long. CDR1 and CDR2 (germline): MRHNA, SNTAGT. Trimming cost V 0 bases and J 6 bases; bases outside gene matches: 2. This CDR3 reads CASSDSASGSNEQFF. Here the CDR3 DNA reads TGTGCCAGCAGTGACTCGGCTAGCGGGAGCAATGAGCAGTTCTTC.

V usage is TRBV12-5 and J usage is TRBJ1-2, with D hard to call. Germline V CDR1 and CDR2: LGHNT, FRNRAP. The CDR3 covers 15 residues. The germline V and J ends were trimmed by 0 bases and 2 bases, with 10 bases remaining between them. The CDR3 loop is CASGLVRGINYGYTF. In nucleotides, the CDR3 is TGTGCTAGTGGTTTGGTACGAGGGATAAACTATGGCTACACCTTC.

The V call is TRBV4-2, the J call TRBJ2-1; D ambiguous. CDR3 size: 15 residues. Between the trimmed V and J ends, which lost 4 bases and 8 bases, there was a span of 18 bases. Germline V gives CDR1 LGHNA, CDR2 YNFKEQ. The CDR3 loop reads CASSPLDGATDEQFF. The DNA for the CDR3 is TGTGCCAGCAGCCCCTTAGATGGCGCTACAGATGAGCAGTTCTTC.

The chain joins TRBV12-5 to TRBJ1-2; D uncertain. V lost 0 bases, J lost 8 bases, and 7 bases lay in between. The CDR3 sequence is 12 residues long. Germline loops: CDR1 LGHNT, CDR2 FRNRAP. CDR3 region: CASGLVLGGYTF. The CDR3 region has the DNA TGTGCTAGTGGTTTGGTACTCGGGGGCTACACCTTC.

The chain uses TRBV20-1 and TRBJ2-1; perhaps TRBD2 as D (6 bases). Germline V gene data show CDR1 as DFQATT and CDR2 as SNEGSKA (reference sequence). The V end lost 6 bases, the J end lost 5 bases, and 17 bases lay between the germline ends. CDR3 length: 14 residues. The CDR3 coding sequence is TGCAGTGCACGAACCGGGACTCTAGACAATGAGCAGTTCTTC. Residues: CSARTGTLDNEQFF.

The gene calls are TRBV5-4 and TRBJ2-1, with TRBD2 matching 8 bases. The CDR3 runs 16 residues. Per the germline V gene, CDR1 is SGHNT and CDR2 is YYREEE (reference sequence). The V segment lost 3 bases and the J segment 2 bases; nucleotides outside the gene matches: 7. The CDR3, as DNA: TGTGCCAGCAGCTCGGGGGGGGACCGAACCTACAATGAGCAGTTCTTC. It codes for CASSSGGDRTYNEQFF.

This chain joins TRBV20-1 and TRBJ2-7, with 8 bases lining up with TRBD1. CDR3 size: 15 residues. Per the germline V gene, CDR1 is DFQATT and CDR2 is SNEGSKA (reference sequence). Trimming at V came to 6 bases and at J to 0 bases, leaving 10 bases not matched to a gene. The CDR3 DNA reads TGCAGTGCCCTCCCGGACAGGGACGTCTCCTACGAGCAGTACTTC. Its translation is CSALPDRDVSYEQYF.

The V and J genes are TRBV7-9 and TRBJ2-4, with D possibly being TRBD2 (5 bases). The CDR3 is 13 residues long. Between the trimmed V and J ends, which lost 1 base and 9 bases, there was a span of 10 bases. Germline V gene lookup returns CDR1 SEHNR and CDR2 FQNEAQ (reference sequence). The CDR3 reads CASSLEGRGIQYF. The CDR3 region has the DNA TGTGCCAGCAGCTTAGAGGGTCGGGGCATTCAGTACTTC.

This clonotype turned up a few times. V is TRBV20-1 and J is TRBJ2-7; 9 nucleotides line up with TRBD2. V shed 3 bases and J 3 bases; nucleotides not matched to a gene: 3. The CDR3 runs to 13 residues. Germline loops: CDR1 DFQATT, CDR2 SNEGSKA (reference sequence). CDR3: CSASVLAGYEQYF. The CDR3 region has the DNA TGCAGTGCTAGTGTACTAGCGGGCTACGAGCAGTACTTC.

The V gene is TRBV3-1, the J gene TRBJ2-7, with 7 bases that match TRBD2. Looked up from germline, CDR1 is LGHDT and CDR2 is YNNKEL (reference sequence). There are 15 residues in the CDR3. V was pared by 0 bases and J by 0 bases, with 2 bases of the junction left unmatched. The CDR3 reads CASSQELAGSYEQYF. The DNA for the CDR3 is TGTGCCAGCAGCCAAGAATTAGCGGGCTCCTACGAGCAGTACTTC.

This clonotype occurred a few times. CDR3: CASSHGLGLAGSWQYF. CDR3 nucleotide sequence: TGTGCCAGCAGCCACGGGCTGGGACTAGCAGGGAGTTGGCAGTACTTC. This sequence joins TRBV3-1 and TRBJ2-7, with TRBD2 identical over 9 bases. Germline V gene sequence: CDR1 LGHDT, CDR2 YNNKEL (reference sequence). J was trimmed by 9 bases and V by 3 bases; bases with no gene match: 15. This CDR3 is built from 16 residues.

This clonotype was observed a few times. The chain is built from TRBV15 and TRBJ1-4; D gene unclear. Looked up from germline, CDR1 is LNHNV and CDR2 is YYDKDF (reference sequence). The CDR3 has 15 residues. The ends were cut back, 1 base at V and 0 bases at J, with 6 bases in the middle. The CDR3 protein is CATSRGGATNEKLFF. The DNA for the CDR3 is TGTGCCACCAGCAGAGGTGGGGCAACTAATGAAAAACTGTTTTTT.

The chain joins TRBV20-1 to TRBJ1-1; a weak D match, TRBD1 (6 bases). This CDR3 spans 13 amino acids. Germline CDR1 is DFQATT and CDR2 is SNEGSKA (reference sequence). V shed 3 bases and J shed 7 bases, with 15 bases lying between them. The CDR3: CSASGGGLGEAFF. The CDR3 nucleotides read TGCAGTGCTAGTGGTGGGGGCCTTGGTGAAGCTTTCTTT.

CDR3 sequence (DNA): TGTGCCAGCAGCCCACAGGGAGGTGAGAAGGGCTACACCTTC. Residues: CASSPQGGEKGYTF. The chain links TRBV7-2 to TRBJ1-2; D may be TRBD1 (6 bases). CDR1 and CDR2 from the germline V gene are SGHTA and FQGNSA. CDR3 size: 14 residues. The V and J ends lost 5 bases and 8 bases respectively, with 18 bases between them.

The chain recombines TRBV28 with TRBJ1-1; 7 nucleotides agree with TRBD1. CDR3 length: 14 residues. The V and J ends lost 7 bases and 6 bases, in that order; junction bases with no gene match: 11. Germline CDR1 reads MDHEN; CDR2 reads SYDVKM. The CDR3 nucleotides are TGTGCCAGCAATGGAGGGGGCACCGCGTCTGAAGCTTTCTTT. Amino acids: CASNGGGTASEAFF.

V gene TRBV20-1 combines with J gene TRBJ1-6; 7 bases agree with TRBD1. The CDR3 loop spans 16 amino acids. The V and J ends lost 3 bases and 6 bases, in that order; junction bases with no gene match: 11. Germline loops: CDR1 DFQATT, CDR2 SNEGSKA (reference sequence). As DNA, the CDR3 is TGCAGTGCTAGCTCCTTCACAGGGGATTTTAATTCACCCCTCCACTTT. Protein: CSASSFTGDFNSPLHF.

V and J are TRBV4-2 and TRBJ2-3; D is possibly TRBD1 or TRBD2 (5 bases each). Germline V lookup: CDR1 LGHNA, CDR2 YNFKEQ. V was clipped by 0 bases and J by 3 bases, with 7 bases between them. The length of the CDR3 is 14 residues. The CDR3 sequence is CASSQDEGTDTQYF. CDR3 nucleotides: TGTGCCAGCAGCCAAGATGAGGGGACAGATACGCAGTATTTT.

A remark on this clonotype: Germline and junction disagree at one end, which may indicate a read error. The rearrangement uses TRBV20-1 and TRBJ1-6, with TRBD1 matching 7 bases. This CDR3 has 10 residues. CDR1 and CDR2 (germline): DFQATT, SNEGSKA (reference sequence). Written as DNA, the CDR3 is TGCAGTGCCGAACAGGGGAGCGTCGACTTT. It translates to CSAEQGSVDF.

The V gene is TRBV25-1, the J gene TRBJ1-5, with 9 nucleotides matching TRBD1. The V and J ends lost 6 bases and 1 base, in that order; junction bases with no gene match: 1. The length of the CDR3 is 14 residues. Germline V gene data show CDR1 as MGHDK and CDR2 as SYGVNS. Here the CDR3 DNA reads TGTGCCAGCAGAGACAGGGGGAGCAATCAGCCCCAGCATTTT. It is translated as CASRDRGSNQPQHF.

The gene calls are TRBV3-1 and TRBJ2-7, with D perhaps TRBD2 (5 bases). From germline, CDR1 is LGHDT and CDR2 YNNKEL (reference sequence). Trimming removed 3 bases at V and 0 bases at J, with 12 bases between. This CDR3 has 15 amino acids. CDR3 sequence (DNA): TGTGCCAGCAGCCACCAAGCGGCCAGCTCCTACGAGCAGTACTTC. It translates to CASSHQAASSYEQYF.